This is a list of T cell receptor beta chains from one sample in a study of CD8+ T cells in alopecia areata. Here immunoSEQ multiplex PCR was the method, and the copy in TCRdb shows in-frame clones only, minus some. Of hundreds of thousands of clones listed, over 60% are singletons. This material consisted of CD4+ T cells sorted from blood, taken around week 44, from a patient treated with tofacitinib. These receptors all come from a human donor with alopecia areata. Both conserved end residues are part of each CDR3. The D gene is left open where the match is weak. The size entry is marked missing in some rows and otherwise reads once, few, many or a size class.

j_gene: TRBJ1-2; v_gene: TRBV4-3; d_gene: NA; abundance: NA; CDR3nt: TGCGCCAGCAGCCAAGATCCGGGTGTGGCCTATGGCTACACCTTC; CDR3aa: CASSQDPGVAYGYTF
j_gene: TRBJ2-7; v_gene: TRBV2; d_gene: NA; abundance: NA; CDR3nt: TGTGCCAGCAGTGACGGGACGTTCTCCTACGAGCAGTACTTC; CDR3aa: CASSDGTFSYEQYF
j_gene: TRBJ2-7; v_gene: TRBV2; d_gene: NA; abundance: NA; CDR3nt: TGTGCCAGCTCGGACAGCTACGAGCAGTACTTC; CDR3aa: CASSDSYEQYF
j_gene: TRBJ2-6; v_gene: TRBV10-3; d_gene: TRBD1; abundance: NA; CDR3nt: TGTGCCATCCTCCCGGGACAGGGGCTATTCTCTGGGGCCAACGTCCTGACTTTC; CDR3aa: CAILPGQGLFSGANVLTF
j_gene: TRBJ2-7; v_gene: TRBV30; d_gene: NA; abundance: NA; CDR3nt: TGTGCCTGGAGTTTCCGGGACACCCACTCCTACGAGCAGTACTTC; CDR3aa: CAWSFRDTHSYEQYF
j_gene: TRBJ2-5; v_gene: TRBV29-1; d_gene: NA; abundance: NA; CDR3nt: TGCAGCGTTCGTTCCCTGGGACGGACTCAAGAGACCCAGTACTTC; CDR3aa: CSVRSLGRTQETQYF
j_gene: TRBJ1-6; v_gene: TRBV18; d_gene: NA; abundance: NA; CDR3nt: TGTGCCAGCTCACCAGGGATAGGGAATTCACCCCTCCACTTT; CDR3aa: CASSPGIGNSPLHF
j_gene: TRBJ1-1; v_gene: TRBV6-1; d_gene: NA; abundance: NA; CDR3nt: TGTGCCAGCAGCATAACAGGGCGATGGACTGAAGCTTTCTTT; CDR3aa: CASSITGRWTEAFF
j_gene: TRBJ1-1; v_gene: TRBV6-5; d_gene: NA; abundance: few; CDR3nt: TGTGCCAGCAAAGCGTCGTACACTGAAGCTTTCTTT; CDR3aa: CASKASYTEAFF
j_gene: TRBJ2-1; v_gene: TRBV15; d_gene: NA; abundance: few; CDR3nt: TGTGCCACCAGCAGTAGATTCAAAGGATTAGACCATGAGCAGTTCTTC; CDR3aa: CATSSRFKGLDHEQFF
j_gene: TRBJ2-1; v_gene: TRBV29-1; d_gene: NA; abundance: few; CDR3nt: TGCAGCGTTGCCCCCGGCTCCTACAATGAGCAGTTCTTC; CDR3aa: CSVAPGSYNEQFF
j_gene: TRBJ2-5; v_gene: TRBV18; d_gene: TRBD2; abundance: few; CDR3nt: TGTGCCAGCTCACCAGGCCCCGGGACTAGCGGGGTGACGGAGACCCAGTACTTC; CDR3aa: CASSPGPGTSGVTETQYF
j_gene: TRBJ1-6; v_gene: TRBV5-1; d_gene: TRBD1; abundance: NA; CDR3nt: TGCGCCAGCAGCTTGGAGGGGACAGATTCACCCCTCCACTTT; CDR3aa: CASSLEGTDSPLHF
j_gene: TRBJ1-2; v_gene: TRBV7-9; d_gene: NA; abundance: NA; CDR3nt: TGTGCCAGCAGCTTAAGTTGGCAGGGCCTCACCTTC; CDR3aa: CASSLSWQGLTF
j_gene: TRBJ2-7; v_gene: TRBV5-1; d_gene: NA; abundance: few; CDR3nt: TGCGCCAGCAGTTCTCGGGACGGAGCGACAGGTCGCTACGAGCAGTACTTC; CDR3aa: CASSSRDGATGRYEQYF
j_gene: TRBJ1-2; v_gene: TRBV7-2; d_gene: NA; abundance: few; CDR3nt: TGTGCCAGCAGGGGAGATAGGGTAGCTAACTATGGCTACACCTTC; CDR3aa: CASRGDRVANYGYTF
j_gene: TRBJ2-7; v_gene: TRBV29-1; d_gene: TRBD1; abundance: NA; CDR3nt: TGCAGCACAAGACAGGGGGCGGGCTACGAGCAGTACTTC; CDR3aa: CSTRQGAGYEQYF
j_gene: TRBJ2-1; v_gene: TRBV5-1; d_gene: NA; abundance: NA; CDR3nt: TGCGCCAGCAGCTTGTCTATGGATGGGGGGCTTCATGTGCAGTTCTTC; CDR3aa: CASSLSMDGGLHVQFF
j_gene: TRBJ1-1; v_gene: TRBV6-1; d_gene: NA; abundance: NA; CDR3nt: TGTGCCAGCATCCGGGGTGAAGCTTTCTTT; CDR3aa: CASIRGEAFF
j_gene: TRBJ2-7; v_gene: TRBV29-1; d_gene: TRBD1; abundance: NA; CDR3nt: TGCAGCGTCGGTGGACAGGGAGCTACGGCCTACGAGCAGTACTTC; CDR3aa: CSVGGQGATAYEQYF
j_gene: TRBJ1-1; v_gene: TRBV7-9; d_gene: NA; abundance: once; CDR3nt: TGTGCCAGCAGCATCCGAACCCTGAACACTGAAGCTTTCTTT; CDR3aa: CASSIRTLNTEAFF
j_gene: TRBJ1-1; v_gene: TRBV29-1; d_gene: TRBD1; abundance: few; CDR3nt: TGCAGCGCCCGGGACAGTATGAACACTGAAGCTTTCTTT; CDR3aa: CSARDSMNTEAFF
j_gene: TRBJ2-7; v_gene: TRBV9; d_gene: NA; abundance: NA; CDR3nt: TGTGCGAGCTCTAGGGGCGGTACCCAGGGTGAGCAGTACTTC; CDR3aa: CASSRGGTQGEQYF
j_gene: TRBJ2-3; v_gene: TRBV5-1; d_gene: NA; abundance: NA; CDR3nt: TGCGCCAGCAGCTTGAGGACATCCGGCAATACGCAGTATTTT; CDR3aa: CASSLRTSGNTQYF
j_gene: TRBJ1-1; v_gene: TRBV5-1; d_gene: TRBD1; abundance: few; CDR3nt: TGCGCCAGCAGCTTGGCCACAGGGGGCCCCACTGAAGCTTTCTTT; CDR3aa: CASSLATGGPTEAFF
j_gene: TRBJ2-1; v_gene: TRBV4-3; d_gene: NA; abundance: NA; CDR3nt: TGCGCCAGCAGCCAAGCTAGGGGGTGGGCGGGTGAGCAGTTCTTC; CDR3aa: CASSQARGWAGEQFF
j_gene: TRBJ2-3; v_gene: TRBV20-1; d_gene: NA; abundance: NA; CDR3nt: TGCAGTGCCCCAGAGGGTACGCAGTATTTT; CDR3aa: CSAPEGTQYF
j_gene: TRBJ2-6; v_gene: TRBV4-1; d_gene: NA; abundance: NA; CDR3nt: TGCGCCAGCAGCTTCCCCGGGGGGACAGACTCTGGGGCCAACGTCCTGACTTTC; CDR3aa: CASSFPGGTDSGANVLTF
j_gene: TRBJ2-2; v_gene: TRBV7-7; d_gene: NA; abundance: NA; CDR3nt: TGTGCCAGCAGCACAGGGTATTCGGGCACCGGGGAGCTGTTTTTT; CDR3aa: CASSTGYSGTGELFF
j_gene: TRBJ2-1; v_gene: TRBV11-2; d_gene: TRBD2; abundance: NA; CDR3nt: TGTGCCAGCAGCTCGATAGCGGGGGGGATGCTCCACAATGAGCAGTTCTTC; CDR3aa: CASSSIAGGMLHNEQFF
j_gene: TRBJ1-6; v_gene: TRBV4-3; d_gene: NA; abundance: NA; CDR3nt: TGCGCCAGCAGCCAGAGGACAGCGGATAATTCACCCCTCCACTTT; CDR3aa: CASSQRTADNSPLHF
j_gene: TRBJ2-2; v_gene: TRBV7-2; d_gene: NA; abundance: NA; CDR3nt: TGTGCCAGCAGCCGGGACGGGAACACCGGGGAGCTGTTTTTT; CDR3aa: CASSRDGNTGELFF
j_gene: TRBJ1-1; v_gene: TRBV7-9; d_gene: NA; abundance: once; CDR3nt: TGTGCCAGCAGTACTCAAGGGGGCACTGAAGCTTTCTTT; CDR3aa: CASSTQGGTEAFF
j_gene: TRBJ1-5; v_gene: TRBV7-2; d_gene: NA; abundance: NA; CDR3nt: TGTGCCAGCAGCTTAGGTTCAACCCAGCATTTT; CDR3aa: CASSLGSTQHF
j_gene: TRBJ1-2; v_gene: TRBV5-6; d_gene: NA; abundance: few; CDR3nt: TGTGCCAGCATGCGTGTTTCCCGCCCATTCGGCTACACCTTC; CDR3aa: CASMRVSRPFGYTF
j_gene: TRBJ1-2; v_gene: TRBV29-1; d_gene: TRBD1; abundance: NA; CDR3nt: TGCAGCGTTGAAGATAATGGGGGACAGCACTATGGCTACACCTTC; CDR3aa: CSVEDNGGQHYGYTF
j_gene: TRBJ2-7; v_gene: TRBV4-3; d_gene: TRBD1; abundance: NA; CDR3nt: TGCGCCAGCAGCCAAGATAAGGGACAGGGGTACTACGAGCAGTACTTC; CDR3aa: CASSQDKGQGYYEQYF
j_gene: TRBJ2-2; v_gene: TRBV6-1; d_gene: NA; abundance: NA; CDR3nt: TGTGCCAGCACCCCGGGCCGGTTTAACGGGGAGCTGTTTTTT; CDR3aa: CASTPGRFNGELFF
j_gene: TRBJ1-2; v_gene: TRBV18; d_gene: NA; abundance: few; CDR3nt: TGTGCCAGCTCACCACCGGACTTCGGCTACACCTTC; CDR3aa: CASSPPDFGYTF
j_gene: TRBJ1-5; v_gene: TRBV29-1; d_gene: NA; abundance: NA; CDR3nt: TGCAGCGTTGCTGGGGGCACTGATCAGCCCCAGCATTTT; CDR3aa: CSVAGGTDQPQHF
j_gene: TRBJ2-1; v_gene: TRBV29-1; d_gene: NA; abundance: few; CDR3nt: TGCAGCGTCACGGTGGGGAATAAGTTCTTC; CDR3aa: CSVTVGNKFF